The text below deals with one T cell receptor (beta chain). Its specificity is unknown. Profiling relied on immunoSEQ multiplex PCR, and the TCRdb table lists in-frame clones only, not all of them. The sample yields hundreds of thousands of clones, around 72% seen once. This sample stems from a study of shared clonotypes between healthy human individuals. Turning to the study itself: Every donor yielded three CD4 naive, three CD4 memory, two CD8 naive and one CD8 memory plate.

Overall study results and limits: Generally, naive subsets (rather than memory subsets) showed larger estimated richness. A handful of donors showed sharing of 4.5% to 6% of naive CD4 clonotypes.

The source material was memory CD4+ T cells sorted from blood. The sample's subset: CD45RA-negative fraction. The TCR originated in a woman in her twenties or thirties in good health.

The CDR3 protein is CASSIGISGQPQHF. The DNA for the CDR3 is TGTGCCAGTAGTATCGGTATTTCAGGACAGCCCCAGCATTTT. The gene calls are TRBV19 and TRBJ1-5; D call uncertain. Between the trimmed V and J ends, which lost 3 bases and 7 bases, there was a span of 13 bases. Germline V gene data show CDR1 as LNHDA and CDR2 as SQIVND (reference sequence). The CDR3 consists of 14 residues.